The rows below give T cell receptor beta chains drawn from one sample of a study of response to subunit inactivated influenza vaccine. TCRdb reprocessed the RT-PCR reads with MiXCR, giving one entry per CDR3 protein. The table records approximately 530,000 distinct CDR3 sequences, approximately 7.2% of them present only once. The sequencing used PBMCs from blood, collected roughly 24 months after vaccination. The receptor set was obtained from a man in his fifties or sixties who received an inactivated influenza vaccine. CDR3s include the opening cysteine and the closing phenylalanine or tryptophan. The order of the fields is J gene, D gene, V gene, clone size, CDR3 protein, CDR3 DNA. The D gene is left open where the match is weak. Part of the rows lack a size; the others show once, few, many or a class for expanded clones.

j_gene: TRBJ2-7
d_gene: -
v_gene: TRBV4-1
abundance: few
CDR3aa: CASSQGSLGRDEQYF
CDR3nt: TGCGCCAGCAGCCAGGGGTCTCTGGGGCGGGATGAGCAGTACTTC

j_gene: TRBJ2-5
d_gene: -
v_gene: TRBV2
abundance: many
CDR3aa: CASSPGKETQYF
CDR3nt: TGTGCCAGCAGCCCAGGGAAGGAGACCCAGTACTTC

j_gene: TRBJ1-1
d_gene: -
v_gene: TRBV20-1
abundance: few
CDR3aa: CSATTGENTEAFF
CDR3nt: TGCAGTGCCACGACAGGCGAGAACACTGAAGCTTTCTTT

j_gene: TRBJ2-2
d_gene: TRBD1
v_gene: TRBV11-2
abundance: -
CDR3aa: CASSSTGVMAGELFF
CDR3nt: TGTGCCAGCAGCTCGACAGGGGTCATGGCCGGGGAGCTGTTTTTT

j_gene: TRBJ1-6
d_gene: TRBD1
v_gene: TRBV7-2
abundance: -
CDR3aa: CASSWIAGGGGILHF
CDR3nt: TGTGCCAGCAGCTGGATCGCAGGGGGAGGTGGGATTCTCCACTTT

j_gene: TRBJ1-2
d_gene: -
v_gene: TRBV24-1
abundance: few
CDR3aa: CATSDPGGERGYTF
CDR3nt: TGTGCCACCAGTGACCCGGGAGGCGAACGCGGCTACACCTTC

j_gene: TRBJ2-7
d_gene: -
v_gene: TRBV5-1
abundance: many
CDR3aa: CASSSLATYEQYF
CDR3nt: TGCGCCAGCAGCTCCCTGGCTACCTACGAGCAGTACTTC

j_gene: TRBJ1-6
d_gene: -
v_gene: TRBV6-1
abundance: -
CDR3aa: CASTREGGGSPLHF
CDR3nt: TGTGCCAGCACCCGAGAAGGGGGTGGCTCACCCCTCCACTTT

j_gene: TRBJ2-2
d_gene: -
v_gene: TRBV9
abundance: -
CDR3aa: CASSTSNSMYTGELFF
CDR3nt: TGTGCCAGCAGCACCAGTAACAGCATGTACACCGGGGAGCTGTTTTTT

j_gene: TRBJ2-2
d_gene: -
v_gene: TRBV3-1
abundance: -
CDR3aa: CASSRQGYGGELFF
CDR3nt: TGTGCCAGCAGTCGCCAGGGTTACGGCGGGGAGCTGTTTTTT

j_gene: TRBJ1-5
d_gene: -
v_gene: TRBV4-2
abundance: many
CDR3aa: CASSQEVGVNQPQHF
CDR3nt: TGTGCCAGCAGCCAAGAGGTAGGGGTCAATCAGCCCCAGCATTTT

j_gene: TRBJ2-7
d_gene: -
v_gene: TRBV20-1
abundance: -
CDR3aa: CSALEIREQYF
CDR3nt: TGCAGTGCTCTCGAGATAAGGGAGCAGTACTTC

j_gene: TRBJ2-5
d_gene: -
v_gene: TRBV6-1
abundance: few
CDR3aa: CASSPGGPARETQYF
CDR3nt: TGTGCCAGCAGTCCCGGCGGGCCTGCTCGGGAGACCCAGTACTTC

j_gene: TRBJ2-1
d_gene: -
v_gene: TRBV5-1
abundance: many
CDR3aa: CASSWDYNEQFF
CDR3nt: TGCGCCAGCAGCTGGGATTACAATGAGCAGTTCTTC

j_gene: TRBJ2-7
d_gene: -
v_gene: TRBV2
abundance: many
CDR3aa: CAITAVQGSYEQYF
CDR3nt: TGTGCCATAACAGCGGTTCAGGGATCCTACGAGCAGTACTTC

j_gene: TRBJ1-3
d_gene: -
v_gene: TRBV20-1
abundance: -
CDR3aa: CSARGAGERNTIYF
CDR3nt: TGCAGTGCTAGAGGGGCAGGGGAAAGAAACACCATATATTTT

j_gene: TRBJ2-1
d_gene: -
v_gene: TRBV6-2/TRBV6-3
abundance: -
CDR3aa: CASSYRRERGPYNEQFF
CDR3nt: TGTGCCAGCAGTTACAGGCGGGAGAGGGGGCCCTACAATGAGCAGTTCTTC

j_gene: TRBJ2-1
d_gene: -
v_gene: TRBV20-1
abundance: many
CDR3aa: CSARPQFLGLGSYNEQFF
CDR3nt: TGCAGTGCTAGACCCCAGTTTCTGGGTCTGGGCTCCTACAATGAGCAGTTCTTC

j_gene: TRBJ2-1
d_gene: TRBD2
v_gene: TRBV7-9
abundance: few
CDR3aa: CASSLVIAGDNEQFF
CDR3nt: TGTGCCAGCAGCTTAGTGATAGCGGGGGACAATGAGCAGTTCTTC

j_gene: TRBJ1-6
d_gene: TRBD1
v_gene: TRBV5-1
abundance: few
CDR3aa: CASSLQDRGSPLHF
CDR3nt: TGCGCCAGCAGCTTGCAGGACAGGGGGTCACCCCTCCACTTT

j_gene: TRBJ2-1
d_gene: TRBD1
v_gene: TRBV7-9
abundance: many
CDR3aa: CASSPRGYLLRNEQFF
CDR3nt: TGTGCCAGCAGCCCCAGGGGGTACCTACTCCGCAATGAGCAGTTCTTC

j_gene: TRBJ1-2
d_gene: -
v_gene: TRBV28
abundance: few
CDR3aa: CASSSGPSSSYGYTF
CDR3nt: TGTGCCAGCAGCTCAGGGCCCTCATCGTCTTATGGCTACACCTTC

j_gene: TRBJ2-5
d_gene: TRBD2
v_gene: TRBV20-1
abundance: many
CDR3aa: CSARDPSAGGQETQYF
CDR3nt: TGCAGTGCTAGAGATCCATCGGCGGGAGGCCAAGAGACCCAGTACTTC

j_gene: TRBJ2-4
d_gene: TRBD1
v_gene: TRBV30
abundance: few
CDR3aa: CAWSVSLRQGTIQYF
CDR3nt: TGTGCCTGGAGTGTATCCCTCCGACAGGGGACCATTCAGTACTTC

j_gene: TRBJ1-6
d_gene: -
v_gene: TRBV15
abundance: few
CDR3aa: CATSRDPNNSPLHF
CDR3nt: TGTGCCACCAGCAGAGATCCTAATAATTCACCCCTCCACTTT

j_gene: TRBJ2-1
d_gene: -
v_gene: TRBV28
abundance: few
CDR3aa: CASSSPGTNYNEQFF
CDR3nt: TGTGCCAGCAGTTCCCCCGGGACCAACTACAATGAGCAGTTCTTC

j_gene: TRBJ2-3
d_gene: -
v_gene: TRBV3-1
abundance: many
CDR3aa: CASSRTRGTQYF
CDR3nt: TGTGCCAGCAGTCGTACCCGGGGTACGCAGTATTTT

j_gene: TRBJ2-7
d_gene: TRBD2
v_gene: TRBV20-1
abundance: many
CDR3aa: CSAQTSGRNEQYF
CDR3nt: TGCAGTGCCCAAACTAGCGGGAGGAACGAGCAGTACTTC

j_gene: TRBJ1-6
d_gene: -
v_gene: TRBV27
abundance: -
CDR3aa: CASSYSWEYNSPLHF
CDR3nt: TGTGCCAGCAGTTATAGTTGGGAATATAATTCACCCCTCCACTTT

j_gene: TRBJ2-7
d_gene: -
v_gene: TRBV5-1
abundance: many
CDR3aa: CASRLQDYEQYF
CDR3nt: TGCGCCAGCAGACTACAAGACTACGAGCAGTACTTC

j_gene: TRBJ1-1
d_gene: TRBD1
v_gene: TRBV10-2
abundance: few
CDR3aa: CASTDRGPAEAFF
CDR3nt: TGCGCCAGCACTGACAGGGGGCCTGCTGAAGCTTTCTTT

j_gene: TRBJ2-7
d_gene: -
v_gene: TRBV6-2/TRBV6-3
abundance: -
CDR3aa: CASSNQAFGAYEQYF
CDR3nt: TGTGCCAGCAGTAACCAGGCTTTTGGGGCCTACGAGCAGTACTTC

j_gene: TRBJ1-5
d_gene: -
v_gene: TRBV27
abundance: few
CDR3aa: CASSLWSDSNQPQHF
CDR3nt: TGTGCCAGCAGTTTATGGTCGGACAGCAATCAGCCCCAGCATTTT

j_gene: TRBJ1-1
d_gene: TRBD1
v_gene: TRBV12-3/TRBV12-4
abundance: -
CDR3aa: CASSDRDRMNTEAFF
CDR3nt: TGTGCCAGCAGTGACCGGGACAGGATGAACACTGAAGCTTTCTTT

j_gene: TRBJ2-5
d_gene: -
v_gene: TRBV6-2/TRBV6-3
abundance: few
CDR3aa: CASSKRWTQYF
CDR3nt: TGTGCCAGCAGCAAGAGGTGGACCCAGTACTTC

j_gene: TRBJ1-1
d_gene: -
v_gene: TRBV5-1
abundance: -
CDR3aa: CASRTRTNTEAFF
CDR3nt: TGCGCCAGCAGGACTCGTACGAACACTGAAGCTTTCTTT

j_gene: TRBJ2-2
d_gene: TRBD2
v_gene: TRBV7-2
abundance: many
CDR3aa: CASRRTSANTGELFF
CDR3nt: TGTGCCAGCAGGAGGACTAGTGCGAACACCGGGGAGCTGTTTTTT

j_gene: TRBJ1-1
d_gene: -
v_gene: TRBV15
abundance: few
CDR3aa: CATSSEQGVNTEAFF
CDR3nt: TGTGCCACCAGCAGCGAGCAGGGAGTTAACACTGAAGCTTTCTTT

j_gene: TRBJ1-4
d_gene: -
v_gene: TRBV18
abundance: few
CDR3aa: CASSPREGEKLFF
CDR3nt: TGTGCCAGCTCACCCAGGGAGGGTGAAAAACTGTTTTTT

j_gene: TRBJ1-1
d_gene: TRBD1
v_gene: TRBV20-1
abundance: -
CDR3aa: CSARDGTGGTEAFF
CDR3nt: TGCAGTGCTAGAGATGGGACAGGGGGCACTGAAGCTTTCTTT

j_gene: TRBJ2-3
d_gene: -
v_gene: TRBV6-5
abundance: many
CDR3aa: CASSLASGTDTQYF
CDR3nt: TGTGCCAGCAGTTTGGCTAGCGGCACAGATACGCAGTATTTT

j_gene: TRBJ2-5
d_gene: -
v_gene: TRBV27
abundance: -
CDR3aa: CASRAENQETQYF
CDR3nt: TGTGCCAGCAGAGCCGAAAATCAAGAGACCCAGTACTTC

j_gene: TRBJ1-2
d_gene: -
v_gene: TRBV20-1
abundance: -
CDR3aa: CSASGGPGNYGYTF
CDR3nt: TGCAGTGCTAGTGGAGGTCCAGGAAACTATGGCTACACCTTC

j_gene: TRBJ2-2
d_gene: -
v_gene: TRBV7-2
abundance: few
CDR3aa: CASSLTRAPGELFF
CDR3nt: TGTGCCAGCAGCTTAACCAGGGCTCCCGGGGAGCTGTTTTTT

j_gene: TRBJ2-1
d_gene: -
v_gene: TRBV19
abundance: -
CDR3aa: CASSIGGGFYNEQFF
CDR3nt: TGTGCCAGTAGTATTGGCGGAGGCTTCTACAATGAGCAGTTCTTC